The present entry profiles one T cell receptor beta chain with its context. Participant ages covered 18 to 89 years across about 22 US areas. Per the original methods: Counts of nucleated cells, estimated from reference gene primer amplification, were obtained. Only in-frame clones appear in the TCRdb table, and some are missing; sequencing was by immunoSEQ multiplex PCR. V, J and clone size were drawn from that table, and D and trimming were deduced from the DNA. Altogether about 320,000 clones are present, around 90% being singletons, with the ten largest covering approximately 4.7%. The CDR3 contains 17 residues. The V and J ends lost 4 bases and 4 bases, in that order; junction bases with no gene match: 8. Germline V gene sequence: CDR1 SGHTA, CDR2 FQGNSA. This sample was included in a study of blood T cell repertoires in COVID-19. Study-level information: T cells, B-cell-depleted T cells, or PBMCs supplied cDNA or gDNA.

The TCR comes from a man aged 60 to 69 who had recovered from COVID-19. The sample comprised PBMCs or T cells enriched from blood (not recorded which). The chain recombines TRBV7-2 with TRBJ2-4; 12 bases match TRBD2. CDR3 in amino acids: CASSSNLAGGPKNIQYF. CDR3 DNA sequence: TGTGCCAGCAGCTCAAATCTAGCGGGAGGGCCGAAAAACATTCAGTACTTC.